The 13 T cell receptor beta chains reported below all come from one sample, sequenced in a study of blood T cells in healthy people across ages. Primers used in a second PCR of about 6 to 11 cycles were a sample-barcoded 5' primer and a J-beta primer mix. MiXCR, applied by TCRdb to the 5' RACE reads, yields one record per CDR3 protein. There are about 1.5 million distinct CDR3 sequences in the sample; 40% to 50% occur only once, and 7.9% lies in the top ten. Sequencing was carried out using blood. These receptors came from a young woman in good health.

As DNA, the CDR3 is TGCGCCAGCAGCCAAGATCTCCCGCTTTTCGACTCTGGAAACACCATATATTTT. Protein sequence: CASSQDLPLFDSGNTIYF. The gene calls are TRBV4-1 and TRBJ1-3; D is unclear. This CDR3 is built from 18 residues. Trimming took off 0 bases at V and 0 bases at J, with 15 bases between the two ends. The germline V gene has CDR1 MGHRA and CDR2 YSYEKL.

This sequence joins TRBV13 and TRBJ2-1, with D perhaps matching TRBD2 (6 bases). V lost 0 bases and J 13 bases, leaving 22 bases between the germline ends. CDR3 length: 16 residues. Per the germline V gene, CDR1 is PRHDT and CDR2 is FYEKMQ (reference sequence). DNA of the CDR3: TGTGCCAGCAGCTTAGGGGGACGGGGGAGACAAGAGACCCAGTTCTTC. Amino acids: CASSLGGRGRQETQFF.

The chain joins TRBV7-9 to TRBJ1-1, with TRBD1 identical over 11 bases. Germline loops: CDR1 SEHNR, CDR2 FQNEAQ (reference sequence). The V and J ends lost 5 bases and 4 bases, in that order; junction bases with no gene match: 9. The CDR3 sequence is 16 residues long. CDR3 bases: TGTGCCAGCAGCATCGGGACAGGGGGAATCGGCACTGAAGCTTTCTTT. Protein: CASSIGTGGIGTEAFF. Full variable domain (missing parts from reference TRBV7-9 and TRBJ1-1): DTGVSQNPRHKITKRGQNVTFRCDPISEHNRLYWYRQTLGQGPEFLTYFQNEAQLEKSRLLSDRFSAERPKGSFSTLEIQRTEQGDSAMYLCASSIGTGGIGTEAFFGQGTRLTVV.

This clonotype was counted between two and nine times. The chain carries TRBV20-1 and TRBJ1-6; TRBD1 is a possible D gene (6 bases). From germline, CDR1 is DFQATT and CDR2 SNEGSKA (reference sequence). V gave up 5 bases and J gave up 10 bases, with 21 bases separating them. This CDR3 spans 15 amino acids. The CDR3, as DNA: TGCAGTGCTCCTTTCGTCGAGGGGGGGCAATCACCCCTCCACTTT. It codes for CSAPFVEGGQSPLHF.

The chain recombines TRBV25-1 with TRBJ2-5; D possibly corresponds to TRBD2 (6 bases). Per germline, CDR1 MGHDK and CDR2 SYGVNS. V lost 8 bases, J lost 11 bases, and 21 bases lay in between. CDR3 length: 13 residues. The CDR3: CASGRDSYNEQYF. In DNA, the CDR3 is TGTGCCAGCGGCCGGGACTCCTACAATGAGCAGTACTTC. The variable domain in full, with the rest retrieved from reference TRBV25-1 and TRBJ2-5, is EADIYQTPRYLVIGTGKKITLECSQTMGHDKMYWYQQDPGMELHLIHYSYGVNSTEKGDLSSESTVSRIRTEHFPLTLESARPSHTSQYLCASGRDSYNEQYFGPGTRLLVL.

The table lists this clonotype with a few counts. This rearrangement joins TRBV5-1 to TRBJ2-3, with TRBD1 as a possible D gene (6 bases). The CDR3 has 19 residues. Deletions cut 3 bases from V and 0 bases from J, with 23 bases between. The germline CDR1 and CDR2 sequences are SGHRS and YFSETQ. Written as DNA, the CDR3 is TGCGCCAGCAGCTCCCAAAATACCTGGACAGCTAGAAGCACAGATACGCAGTATTTT. Translating it yields CASSSQNTWTARSTDTQYF.

The chain has TRBV21-1 and TRBJ1-3; the table names TRBD1, a call not compared with the DNA. TRBV21-1 is a pseudogene locus. This CDR3 is 16 amino acids long. Here the CDR3 DNA reads TGTGCCAGCAGCGCGAGACAGGGGAGTCCTGGAAACACCATATATTTT. It is translated as CASSARQGSPGNTIYF.

This clonotype was recorded a few times. The V call is TRBV3-1, the J call TRBJ2-3; 7 nucleotides align to TRBD2. The CDR3 totals 15 residues. Germline trimming cut 4 bases from V and 0 bases from J; bases unmatched to any gene: 4. Per the germline V gene, CDR1 is LGHDT and CDR2 is YNNKEL (reference sequence). The CDR3 is CASSLRAGSTDTQYF. The CDR3 DNA follows: TGTGCCAGCAGCCTTCGAGCGGGGAGCACAGATACGCAGTATTTT.

This clonotype occurred a few times. This chain connects TRBV28 to TRBJ1-2, with TRBD1 matching over 9 bases. The ends lost 5 bases at V and 2 bases at J; junction bases unmatched: 6. The germline V gene has CDR1 MDHEN and CDR2 SYDVKM. The CDR3 is 15 residues long. The CDR3 sequence is CASSPWTGVNYGYTF. CDR3 nucleotides: TGTGCCAGCAGTCCTTGGACAGGGGTCAACTATGGCTACACCTTC.

The sample holds a few counts of this clonotype. The chain combines TRBV20-1 with TRBJ1-2; D not certain. Trimming took 3 bases from V and 4 from J, leaving 6 bases between them. CDR3 size: 11 residues. Germline CDR1 is DFQATT and CDR2 is SNEGSKA (reference sequence). CDR3 region: CSARIAYGYTF. The CDR3 DNA sequence: TGCAGTGCTAGGATTGCCTATGGCTACACCTTC.

J is TRBJ2-4 and V is TRBV12-3 or TRBV12-4, with D tentatively TRBD1 (5 bases). The J call is uncertain, as TRBJ2-5 better fits the DNA end. This CDR3 spans 17 amino acids. The CDR3 DNA sequence: TGTGCCAGCAGTTCCTTATATAGGGGCCTCCTCCAAGAGACCCAGTACTTC. Encoded protein: CASSSLYRGLLQETQYF.

This clonotype was seen only a few times. The chain recombines TRBV7-2 with TRBJ2-3, with a possible D match to TRBD2 (5 bases). V lost 0 bases and J 2 bases, leaving 18 bases between the germline ends. CDR1 SGHTA and CDR2 FQGNSA come from the germline V gene. This CDR3 spans 18 amino acids. CDR3: CASSLAEVAGKNTDTQYF. Here the CDR3 DNA reads TGTGCCAGCAGCTTAGCGGAGGTGGCAGGCAAGAACACAGATACGCAGTATTTT.

This clonotype was detected only a few times. This sequence joins TRBV6-2 or TRBV6-3 and TRBJ2-5; 8 bases match TRBD2. With 0 bases clipped from V and 4 bases from J, the junction kept 13 bases outside the gene matches. The germline gives CDR1 MNHEY, CDR2 SVGEGT. This CDR3 contains 18 residues. CDR3 coding DNA: TGTGCCAGCAGTTACTCAGAAGCGTCACTAGCGGATTTAGAGACCCAGTACTTC. This encodes CASSYSEASLADLETQYF.